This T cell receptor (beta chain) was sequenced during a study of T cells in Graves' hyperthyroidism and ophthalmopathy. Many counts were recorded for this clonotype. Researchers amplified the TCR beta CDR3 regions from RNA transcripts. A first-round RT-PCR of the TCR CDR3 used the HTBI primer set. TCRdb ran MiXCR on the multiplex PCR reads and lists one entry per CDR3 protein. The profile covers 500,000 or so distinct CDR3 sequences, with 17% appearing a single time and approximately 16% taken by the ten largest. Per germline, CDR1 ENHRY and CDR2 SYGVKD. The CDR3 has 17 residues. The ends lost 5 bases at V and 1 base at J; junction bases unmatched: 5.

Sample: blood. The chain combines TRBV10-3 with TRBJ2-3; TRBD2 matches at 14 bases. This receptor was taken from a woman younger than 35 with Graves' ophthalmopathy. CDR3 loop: CAISRTSGGQRTDTQYF. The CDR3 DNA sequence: TGTGCCATCAGTCGGACTAGCGGGGGGCAGCGCACAGATACGCAGTATTTT.